The 30 T cell receptor beta chains presented below share a single source sample, sequenced in a study of T-cell reconstitution after alpha-beta-depleted transplantation in children. Construction of the TCRbeta library involved unique molecular identifiers. TCRdb processed the PCR reads anew with MiXCR; each CDR3 protein has one entry. The sample shows a few hundred thousand distinct CDR3 sequences, roughly 21% of them seen only once. Sequencing used PBMCs, mostly from graft donor cells, obtained 180 days after TCRalphabeta/CD19-depleted stem cell transplant. These TCRs come from a male patient aged 5 to 17 who had a stem cell transplant for acute lymphoblastic leukemia, so the T cells may come from the graft donor.

This clonotype was detected many times. The chain is built from TRBV12-3 or TRBV12-4 and TRBJ2-2; D remains ambiguous. Trimming cost V 7 bases and J 4 bases, with 16 bases left between them. The CDR3 spans 15 residues. DNA for the CDR3: TGTGCCAGCACCCTCCCCTACGATGGCACCGGGGAGCTGTTTTTT. Translating gives CASTLPYDGTGELFF.

The genes are TRBV5-1 and TRBJ2-7; tentatively, D is TRBD1 or TRBD2 (5 bases each). The CDR3 runs 15 residues. The V end lost 3 bases, the J end lost 0 bases, and 13 bases lay between the germline ends. Germline V gives CDR1 SGHRS, CDR2 YFSETQ. The CDR3 here is CASSSGTYVSYEQYF. In DNA form, the CDR3 reads TGCGCCAGCAGCTCCGGGACGTACGTCTCCTACGAGCAGTACTTC. The whole variable domain, filled in from reference TRBV5-1 and TRBJ2-7, reads KAGVTQTPRYLIKTRGQQVTLSCSPISGHRSVSWYQQTPGQGLQFLFEYFSETQRNKGNFPGRFSGRQFSNSRSEMNVSTLELGDSALYLCASSSGTYVSYEQYFGPGTRLTVT.

This clonotype was detected many times. The chain uses TRBV12-3 or TRBV12-4 and TRBJ2-7; D is tentatively TRBD1 or TRBD2 (6 bases each). The CDR3 covers 15 residues. V was clipped by 3 bases and J by 2 bases, with 14 bases between them. The CDR3 DNA is TGTGCCAGCAGTTTGGGGGGCCTGGCTGCCTACGAGCAGTACTTC. Residues: CASSLGGLAAYEQYF.

This clonotype was seen a handful of times. V gene TRBV11-2 combines with J gene TRBJ2-2; D is possibly TRBD2 (5 bases). The CDR3 contains 22 residues. V was cut by 2 bases and J by 0 bases, with 28 bases left in between. In germline, CDR1 is SGHAT, CDR2 FQNNGV. Here the CDR3 DNA reads TGTGCCAGCAGCTTAATCTACGACACGCTTATCCGGGGAGCGGCGAACACCGGGGAGCTGTTTTTT. It codes for CASSLIYDTLIRGAANTGELFF.

This clonotype was detected a few times. The V and J genes are TRBV29-1 and TRBJ2-7; D call uncertain. The CDR3 has 11 amino acids. The V gene lost 2 bases and the J gene lost 6 bases, with 8 bases spanning the gap. Germline V CDR1 and CDR2: SQVTM, ANQGSEA. CDR3 region: CSVETQGEQYF. Here the CDR3 DNA reads TGCAGCGTTGAAACTCAAGGCGAGCAGTACTTC.

In this sample, this clonotype turned up a few times. The rearrangement uses TRBV6-5 and TRBJ1-4, with D maybe TRBD1 (5 bases). V was trimmed by 2 bases and J by 7 bases, leaving 17 bases between them. The CDR3 runs to 16 residues. Per the germline V gene, CDR1 is MNHEY and CDR2 is SVGAGI. The chain's CDR3 is CASSYHQTGTSEKLFF. In DNA form, the CDR3 reads TGTGCCAGCAGTTACCACCAAACCGGGACGAGTGAAAAACTGTTTTTT.

The chain uses TRBV7-3 and TRBJ2-1, with TRBD2 as a possible D gene (6 bases). CDR3 length: 17 amino acids. V lost 4 bases to trimming and J lost 0 bases, with 16 bases between them. Germline CDR1 and CDR2: SGHTA and FQGTGA. CDR3 protein: CASSSSDATYSYNEQFF. As DNA, the CDR3 is TGTGCCAGCAGCTCTAGCGACGCTACATACTCCTACAATGAGCAGTTCTTC.

This clonotype was seen a few times. The V gene is TRBV11-1, the J gene TRBJ2-3, with TRBD2 identical over 10 bases. Germline CDR1 SGHAT, CDR2 FQDESV (reference sequence). V lost 4 bases to trimming and J lost 0 bases; unmatched junction nucleotides: 13. The CDR3 extends over 19 amino acids. The CDR3 protein is CASSSRTSGQTSSTDTQYF. Here the CDR3 DNA reads TGTGCCAGCAGCTCCCGGACTAGCGGTCAAACTTCTAGCACAGATACGCAGTATTTT. Filled out from reference TRBV11-1 and TRBJ2-3, the complete variable domain reads EAEVAQSPRYKITEKSQAVAFWCDPISGHATLYWYRQILGQGPELLVQFQDESVVDDSQLPKDRFSAERLKGVDSTLKIQPAELGDSAMYLCASSSRTSGQTSSTDTQYFGPGTRLTVL.

This clonotype was counted many times. The chain couples TRBV5-1 to TRBJ1-1; D not certain. The V and J ends lost 2 bases and 6 bases respectively, with 23 bases between them. The CDR3 is 17 amino acids. Per germline, CDR1 SGHRS and CDR2 YFSETQ. CDR3 sequence reads: CASSFLRTRLGGAEAFF. As DNA, the CDR3 is TGCGCCAGCAGCTTTTTGCGAACCCGGCTGGGAGGTGCTGAAGCTTTCTTT. Looking up the rest from reference TRBV5-1 and TRBJ1-1 gives the full variable domain: KAGVTQTPRYLIKTRGQQVTLSCSPISGHRSVSWYQQTPGQGLQFLFEYFSETQRNKGNFPGRFSGRQFSNSRSEMNVSTLELGDSALYLCASSFLRTRLGGAEAFFGQGTRLTVV.

This clonotype was seen a handful of times. The chain employs TRBV18 and TRBJ2-1; either TRBD1 or TRBD2 may fit D (5 bases each). The germline gives CDR1 KGHSH, CDR2 LQKENI. Trimming stripped 5 bases from V and 4 bases from J, with 21 bases between. The CDR3 is 17 amino acids. The CDR3 loop reads CASSGPGSWGSYNEQFF. In nucleotides, the CDR3 is TGTGCCAGCTCAGGCCCTGGGAGCTGGGGGTCATACAATGAGCAGTTCTTC.

J is TRBJ2-7 and V is TRBV18; D ambiguous. Trimming cost V 1 base and J 7 bases, with 23 bases left between them. Looked up from germline, CDR1 is KGHSH and CDR2 is LQKENI. The CDR3 is made up of 17 amino acids. The CDR3 is CASSPLGTGPAIEEQYF. DNA of the CDR3: TGTGCCAGCTCACCACTAGGTACCGGGCCAGCGATAGAGGAGCAGTACTTC.

The chain carries TRBV20-1 and TRBJ1-6; D perhaps matches TRBD1 (5 bases). The V gene's germline CDR1 is DFQATT and CDR2 SNEGSKA (reference sequence). V was clipped by 6 bases and J by 0 bases, with 12 bases between them. The CDR3 runs 15 residues. The DNA of the CDR3 is TGCAGTGCGTTTAAGGGGACCTCCTATAATTCACCCCTCCACTTT. Translated, it gives CSAFKGTSYNSPLHF.

This sequence joins TRBV27 and TRBJ1-2; no clear D gene. Germline values: CDR1 MNHEY, CDR2 SMNVEV (reference sequence). This CDR3 region has 14 residues. V was shortened by 4 bases and J by 0 bases, with 9 bases between the two germline ends. The CDR3 spells CASSSQQSNYGYTF. CDR3 in DNA: TGTGCCAGCAGTTCTCAGCAGTCTAACTATGGCTACACCTTC.

This chain links TRBV2 with TRBJ2-1; 8 bases are a match to TRBD2. Germline CDR1 reads SNHLY; CDR2 reads FYNNEI. The V and J ends lost 6 bases and 8 bases, in that order; junction bases with no gene match: 12. This CDR3 spans 15 amino acids. The CDR3 here is CASRARTSLEDEQFF. In DNA, the CDR3 is TGTGCCAGCAGGGCTAGGACTAGCCTAGAAGATGAGCAGTTCTTC.

This clonotype was seen a few times. The rearrangement links TRBV18 to TRBJ2-5, with D uncertain. This CDR3 spans 12 amino acids. Germline V gene lookup returns CDR1 KGHSH and CDR2 LQKENI. Trimming took off 3 bases at V and 5 bases at J, with 7 bases between the two ends. CDR3 region: CASSPYGETQYF. As DNA, the CDR3 is TGTGCCAGCTCACCCTATGGGGAGACCCAGTACTTC.

The J gene is TRBJ2-5, the V gene TRBV20-1; perhaps D is TRBD1 or TRBD2 (5 bases each). In germline, CDR1 is DFQATT, CDR2 SNEGSKA (reference sequence). The CDR3 extends over 13 amino acids. V lost 6 bases and J 6 bases, leaving 17 bases between the germline ends. CDR3 in DNA: TGCAGTGCGGGGGACGCCACCGTGAAGACCCAGTACTTC. This codes for CSAGDATVKTQYF.

The chain is built from TRBV5-1 and TRBJ2-2; D gene unclear. V gave up 0 bases and J gave up 1 base, with 7 bases separating them. Germline values: CDR1 SGHRS, CDR2 YFSETQ. CDR3 length: 15 amino acids. The CDR3 region is CASSLVVLNTGELFF. The CDR3 coding sequence is TGCGCCAGCAGCTTGGTCGTCCTGAACACCGGGGAGCTGTTTTTT.

The CDR3 reads CASSHQADYEQYF. The CDR3 DNA is TGTGCCAGCAGTCATCAGGCGGACTACGAGCAGTACTTC. The chain combines TRBV7-9 with TRBJ2-7; D gene unclear. Germline-derived CDR1 and CDR2 are SEHNR and FQNEAQ (reference sequence). V dropped 6 bases and J dropped 3 bases, with 12 bases sitting between them. The CDR3 has 13 residues.

This chain connects TRBV28 to TRBJ2-5; D may be TRBD1 (6 bases). The V gene lost 4 bases and the J gene lost 1 base, with 13 bases spanning the gap. CDR1 is MDHEN, CDR2 SYDVKM, per germline. The CDR3 covers 15 residues. The DNA of the CDR3 is TGTGCCAGCAGTTCCTGGGACACCCTCCAAGAGACCCAGTACTTC. It is translated as CASSSWDTLQETQYF.

This clonotype was observed once. The J gene is TRBJ2-7, the V gene TRBV6-2 or TRBV6-3; 8 nucleotides line up with TRBD1. Per germline, CDR1 MNHEY and CDR2 SVGEGT. The CDR3 has 15 residues. After removal of 5 bases from V and 4 bases from J, the junction contained 10 bases not matched to a gene. CDR3 sequence reads: CASSTQGARFYEQYF. CDR3 nucleotide sequence: TGTGCCAGCAGTACCCAGGGGGCCCGTTTTTACGAGCAGTACTTC.

This clonotype was seen a handful of times. The chain combines TRBV10-3 with TRBJ1-5; D call uncertain. V lost 6 bases, J lost 8 bases, and 11 bases lay in between. The CDR3 extends over 12 amino acids. Germline CDR1 reads ENHRY; CDR2 reads SYGVKD. The CDR3 loop reads CAISSGSKPQHF. The CDR3 coding sequence is TGTGCCATCAGCTCTGGTAGTAAGCCCCAGCATTTT.

The genes are TRBV5-1 and TRBJ2-7; 10 nucleotides align to TRBD2. The CDR3 runs to 15 residues. Trimming cost V 2 bases and J 3 bases; bases outside gene matches: 5. Germline loops: CDR1 SGHRS, CDR2 YFSETQ. The CDR3 region is CASSFLAGEVYEQYF. The CDR3 DNA sequence: TGCGCCAGCAGCTTCCTAGCGGGAGAGGTCTACGAGCAGTACTTC.

The chain couples TRBV7-6 to TRBJ2-7; TRBD2 aligns across 7 bases. Germline V CDR1 and CDR2: SGHVS, FNYEAQ. The CDR3 has 16 amino acids. V was clipped by 0 bases and J by 1 base; unmatched bases: 6. The CDR3 DNA reads as TGTGCCAGCAGCTTAGCCCGGACTAGGGGATCCTACGAGCAGTACTTC. This codes for CASSLARTRGSYEQYF.

The chain couples TRBV6-1 to TRBJ1-6; 7 positions match TRBD1. Per the germline V gene, CDR1 is MNHNS and CDR2 is SASEGT. With V trimmed by 7 bases and J by 9 bases, 9 bases remained unmatched. There are 14 residues in the CDR3. CDR3 residues: CASTPWDSGSPLHF. In DNA, the CDR3 is TGTGCCAGCACCCCCTGGGACAGCGGTTCACCCCTCCACTTT.

This clonotype has just a few counts. The gene calls are TRBV12-3 or TRBV12-4 and TRBJ2-7; the D gene is possibly TRBD1 (5 bases). Trimming pared 7 bases from V and 0 bases from J, leaving 16 bases between. The CDR3 consists of 15 residues. The CDR3 region has the DNA TGTGCCAGCACTCCATGGGGCGTTAGCTCCTACGAGCAGTACTTC. Protein: CASTPWGVSSYEQYF.

V is TRBV20-1 and J is TRBJ2-6, with TRBD2 matching 9 bases. The CDR3 totals 16 residues. The germline V gene has CDR1 DFQATT and CDR2 SNEGSKA (reference sequence). V shed 2 bases, J shed 2 bases, and the junction held 4 bases outside the gene matches. As DNA, the CDR3 is TGCAGTGCTAGAAAGAGCGGGAGGACTGGGGCCAACGTCCTGACTTTC. This codes for CSARKSGRTGANVLTF.

Turning to this clonotype: At one of its ends the junction is not consistent with the germline gene, which may arise from a read error. The chain has TRBV4-1 and TRBJ2-2; 9 bases fit TRBD2. Per germline, CDR1 MGHRA and CDR2 YSYEKL. This CDR3 has 16 amino acids. The DNA for the CDR3 is TGCGCCAGCAGCGCAGGACGCGGGAGGGTCGGCGGGGAGCTGTTTTTC. Amino acid sequence: CASSAGRGRVGGELFF.

The V gene is TRBV11-2, the J gene TRBJ2-1; D is undetermined. Trimming left V 3 bases short and J 2 bases short, with 11 bases between. The CDR3 spans 15 residues. Germline V CDR1 and CDR2: SGHAT, FQNNGV. CDR3 loop: CASSFELSPYNEQFF. CDR3 DNA sequence: TGTGCCAGCAGCTTCGAGCTTAGCCCCTACAATGAGCAGTTCTTC.

This clonotype has more than one count but fewer than ten. V and J are TRBV6-2 or TRBV6-3 and TRBJ2-7, with TRBD1 matching over 7 bases. There are 14 residues in the CDR3. The V gene end was trimmed by 2 bases and the J gene end by 2 bases; junction bases not matched to a gene: 3. Germline V gene data show CDR1 as MNHEY and CDR2 as SVGEGT. The CDR3 sequence is CASSYGTVPYEQYF. CDR3 sequence (DNA): TGTGCCAGCAGTTACGGGACAGTGCCCTACGAGCAGTACTTC.

This clonotype occurred many times. The rearrangement uses TRBV12-3 or TRBV12-4 and TRBJ2-1, with 10 nucleotides matching TRBD2. This CDR3 comprises 16 residues. V lost 5 bases, J lost 4 bases, and 8 bases stayed unmatched. The CDR3 DNA follows: TGTGCCAGCAGTCCCCGGACTAGCGGTTTTTACAATGAGCAGTTCTTC. Translated, it gives CASSPRTSGFYNEQFF.